These T cell receptor beta chains were read from a single sample in a study of T cells in Graves' hyperthyroidism and ophthalmopathy. Each CDR3 protein gets one entry after TCRdb re-called the multiplex PCR reads with MiXCR. The table lists 300,000 to 400,000 distinct CDR3 sequences, roughly 15% of them singletons. The sequencing sample was made of blood. All receptors derive from a woman aged 25-40 years with Graves' ophthalmopathy. Both conserved end residues are part of each CDR3. D genes are given only for firm matches. Clone size appears in some rows only: once, few, many, or a class for an expanded clone.

>TRBJ1-1|.|many|TRBV28
CASSPGGRVGTEAFF
TGTGCCAGCAGCCCCGGGGGCAGGGTAGGGACTGAAGCTTTCTTT
>TRBJ1-2|TRBD1|.|TRBV20-1
CSARARGGNTGDYGYTF
TGCAGTGCTAGAGCACGAGGGGGGAACACAGGGGACTATGGCTACACCTTC
>TRBJ1-2|.|many|TRBV20-1
CSDLATGQNYGYTF
TGCAGTGACCTAGCGACTGGACAGAACTATGGCTACACCTTC
>TRBJ1-2|.|.|TRBV14
CASSTVEGLGYGYTF
TGTGCCAGCAGCACGGTTGAGGGATTGGGGTATGGCTACACCTTC
>TRBJ2-3|TRBD2|.|TRBV14
CASSRAGGPDTQYF
TGTGCCAGCAGCCGAGCGGGGGGGCCAGATACGCAGTATTTT
>TRBJ1-1|.|.|TRBV13
CASTDTPRGEAFF
TGTGCCAGCACCGACACCCCTAGAGGTGAAGCTTTCTTT
>TRBJ2-1|.|many|TRBV20-1
CSASGRYNEQFF
TGCAGTGCTTCGGGACGGTACAATGAGCAGTTCTTC
>TRBJ2-2|.|few|TRBV12-3/TRBV12-4
CASSFERGPLFF
TGTGCCAGCAGTTTTGAGAGAGGTCCGCTGTTTTTT
>TRBJ1-5|TRBD1|once|TRBV28
CASSLGGTGYYQPQHF
TGTGCCAGCAGTTTAGGGGGGACAGGGTATTATCAGCCCCAGCATTTT
>TRBJ1-5|.|many|TRBV2
CASSEERVGNQPQHF
TGTGCCAGCAGTGAAGAGCGGGTTGGCAATCAGCCCCAGCATTTT
>TRBJ2-2|TRBD2|few|TRBV11-2
CASIPLATLIGGAGELFF
TGTGCCAGCATCCCTCTTGCCACGCTGATTGGGGGGGCCGGGGAGCTGTTTTTT
>TRBJ2-1|.|many|TRBV20-1
CSASQSHEQFF
TGCAGTGCTAGCCAGAGCCATGAGCAGTTCTTC
>TRBJ2-1|TRBD2|many|TRBV9
CASSVGTSGIYNEQFF
TGTGCCAGCAGCGTAGGTACTAGCGGAATTTACAATGAGCAGTTCTTC
>TRBJ2-3|.|many|TRBV29-1
CSVALGGAPTDTQYF
TGCAGCGTTGCGTTGGGGGGGGCCCCCACAGATACGCAGTATTTT
>TRBJ2-5|TRBD1|.|TRBV6-5
CAGSYRTGGAETQYF
TGCGCCGGCAGTTACAGGACAGGGGGCGCGGAGACCCAGTACTTC
>TRBJ2-5|TRBD1|few|TRBV5-1
CASSPGDRVGETQYF
TGCGCCAGCAGCCCTGGGGACAGGGTAGGGGAGACCCAGTACTTC
>TRBJ1-4|.|few|TRBV5-5
CASSIDRKDEKLFF
TGTGCCAGCAGCATCGACAGAAAAGACGAAAAACTGTTTTTT
>TRBJ2-5|TRBD2|many|TRBV12-3/TRBV12-4
CASSLTSGGDRETQYF
TGTGCCAGCAGCCTGACTAGCGGGGGTGACCGAGAGACCCAGTACTTC
>TRBJ1-3|TRBD1|.|TRBV29-1
CSIHDRGQGNTIYF
TGCAGCATTCACGACAGGGGGCAAGGAAACACCATATATTTT
>TRBJ2-5|TRBD2|many|TRBV3-1
CASSPRTSRWETQYF
TGTGCCAGCAGCCCCAGGACTAGCCGGTGGGAGACCCAGTACTTC
>TRBJ1-1|.|many|TRBV5-1
CASSWGGALNTEAFF
TGCGCCAGCTCCTGGGGGGGCGCTCTGAACACTGAAGCTTTCTTT
>TRBJ1-3|.|many|TRBV11-2
CASDQSGNTIYF
TGTGCCAGCGACCAGTCCGGAAACACCATATATTTT
>TRBJ1-2|.|many|TRBV6-1
CASSGYGYYGYTF
TGTGCCAGCAGTGGTTACGGATACTATGGCTACACCTTC
>TRBJ2-1|TRBD1|few|TRBV10-3
CAISEGQGDEQFF
TGTGCCATCAGTGAAGGACAGGGTGATGAGCAGTTCTTC
>TRBJ2-7|.|many|TRBV28
CASSLLAYEQYF
TGTGCCAGCAGTTTATTAGCCTACGAGCAGTACTTC
>TRBJ2-2|TRBD2|.|TRBV27
CASSPRGSGGTFGELFF
TGTGCCAGCAGTCCCAGGGGGAGCGGGGGGACATTTGGGGAGCTGTTTTTT
>TRBJ2-2|.|.|TRBV28
CASSLVGGWTGELFF
TGTGCCAGCAGTTTGGTGGGGGGTTGGACCGGGGAGCTGTTTTTT
>TRBJ2-1|TRBD2|many|TRBV2
CASNPSGGPDEQFF
TGTGCCAGCAATCCTAGCGGGGGTCCGGATGAGCAGTTCTTC
>TRBJ1-4|.|many|TRBV2
CASSVEWGSEKLFF
TGTGCCAGCAGTGTCGAGTGGGGGAGTGAAAAACTGTTTTTT
>TRBJ1-1|.|.|TRBV2
CASLGEMRGRAEAFF
TGTGCCAGCTTGGGGGAAATGAGGGGCCGCGCTGAAGCTTTCTTT
>TRBJ2-2|TRBD1|once|TRBV28
CAHRGQGNTGELVF
TGTGCCCATAGGGGACAGGGAAACACCGGGGAGCTGGTTTTT
>TRBJ1-5|.|many|TRBV7-8
CASSLARISQPQHF
TGTGCCAGCAGCTTAGCTAGGATATCTCAGCCCCAGCATTTT
>TRBJ2-3|.|many|TRBV7-8
CASSPGPRDTDTQYF
TGTGCCAGCAGTCCTGGACCGCGGGACACAGATACGCAGTATTTT